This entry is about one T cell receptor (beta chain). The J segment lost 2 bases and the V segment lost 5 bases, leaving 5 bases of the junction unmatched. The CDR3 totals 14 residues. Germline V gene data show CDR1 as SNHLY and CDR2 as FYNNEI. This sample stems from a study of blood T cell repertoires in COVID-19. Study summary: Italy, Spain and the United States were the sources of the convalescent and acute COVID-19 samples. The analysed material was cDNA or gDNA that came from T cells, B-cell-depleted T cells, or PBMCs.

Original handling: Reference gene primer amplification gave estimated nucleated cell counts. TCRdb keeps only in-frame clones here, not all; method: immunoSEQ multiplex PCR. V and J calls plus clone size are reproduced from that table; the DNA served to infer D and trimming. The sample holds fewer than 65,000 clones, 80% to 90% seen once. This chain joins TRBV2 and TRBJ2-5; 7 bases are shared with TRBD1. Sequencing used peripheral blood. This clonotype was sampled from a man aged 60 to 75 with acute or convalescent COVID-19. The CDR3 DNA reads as TGTGCCAGCAGTTTTTCCAGGGGGCAAGAGACCCAGTACTTC. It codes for CASSFSRGQETQYF.